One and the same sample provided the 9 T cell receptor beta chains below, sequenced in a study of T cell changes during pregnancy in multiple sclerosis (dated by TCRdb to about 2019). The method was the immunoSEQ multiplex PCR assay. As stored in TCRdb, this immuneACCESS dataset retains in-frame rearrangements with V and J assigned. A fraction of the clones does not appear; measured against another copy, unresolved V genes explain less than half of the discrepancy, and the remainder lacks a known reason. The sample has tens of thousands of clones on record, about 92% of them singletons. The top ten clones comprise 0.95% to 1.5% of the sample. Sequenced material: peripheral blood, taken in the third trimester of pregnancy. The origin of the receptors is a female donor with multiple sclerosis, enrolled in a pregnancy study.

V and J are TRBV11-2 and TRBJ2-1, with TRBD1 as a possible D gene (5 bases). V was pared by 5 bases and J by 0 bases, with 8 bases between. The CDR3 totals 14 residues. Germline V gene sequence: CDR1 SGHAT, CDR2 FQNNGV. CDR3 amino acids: CASSRQSSYNEQFF. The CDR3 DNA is TGTGCCAGCAGCCGACAGAGCTCCTACAATGAGCAGTTCTTC.

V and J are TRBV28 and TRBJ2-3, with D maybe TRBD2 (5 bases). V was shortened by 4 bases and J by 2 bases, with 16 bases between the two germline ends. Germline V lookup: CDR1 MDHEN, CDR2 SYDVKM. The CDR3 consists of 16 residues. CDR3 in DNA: TGTGCCAGCAGTTCCCCTCTAGCCCAGATCACAGATACGCAGTATTTT. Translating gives CASSSPLAQITDTQYF.

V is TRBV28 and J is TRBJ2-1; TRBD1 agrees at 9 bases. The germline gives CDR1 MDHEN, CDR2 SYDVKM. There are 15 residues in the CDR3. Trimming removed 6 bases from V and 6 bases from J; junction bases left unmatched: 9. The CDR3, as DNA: TGTGCCAGCAGACCTCCGGGACAGGGCGTCAATGAGCAGTTCTTC. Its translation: CASRPPGQGVNEQFF.

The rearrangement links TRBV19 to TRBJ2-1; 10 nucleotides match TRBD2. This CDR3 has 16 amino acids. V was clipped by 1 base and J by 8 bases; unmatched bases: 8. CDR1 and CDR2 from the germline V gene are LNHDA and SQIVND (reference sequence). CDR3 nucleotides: TGTGCCAGTAGTATAGGGGTTACTAGCGGGATATATGAGCAGTTCTTC. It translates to CASSIGVTSGIYEQFF.

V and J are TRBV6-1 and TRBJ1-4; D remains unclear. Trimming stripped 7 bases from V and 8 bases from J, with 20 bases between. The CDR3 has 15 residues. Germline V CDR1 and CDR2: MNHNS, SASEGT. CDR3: CASTYLTNSNEKLFF. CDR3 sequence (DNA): TGTGCCAGCACCTACCTTACAAATAGCAACGAAAAACTGTTTTTT.

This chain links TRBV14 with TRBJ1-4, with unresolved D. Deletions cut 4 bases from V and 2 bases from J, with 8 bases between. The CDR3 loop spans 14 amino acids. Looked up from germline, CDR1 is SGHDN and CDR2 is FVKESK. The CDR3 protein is CASSRTGTNEKLFF. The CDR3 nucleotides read TGTGCCAGCAGCCGTACGGGTACTAATGAAAAACTGTTTTTT.

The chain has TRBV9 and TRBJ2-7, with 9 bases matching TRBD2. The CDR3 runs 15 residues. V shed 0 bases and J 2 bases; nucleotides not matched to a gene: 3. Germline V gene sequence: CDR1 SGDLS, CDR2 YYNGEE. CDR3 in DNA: TGTGCCAGCAGCGTAGAAGCGGGAGGAACCTACGAGCAGTACTTC. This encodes CASSVEAGGTYEQYF.

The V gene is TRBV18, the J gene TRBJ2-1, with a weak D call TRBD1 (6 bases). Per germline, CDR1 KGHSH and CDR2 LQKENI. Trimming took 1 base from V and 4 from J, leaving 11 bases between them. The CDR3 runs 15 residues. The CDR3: CASSPQDRVYNEQFF. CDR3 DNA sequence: TGTGCCAGCTCACCACAGGACAGAGTTTACAATGAGCAGTTCTTC.

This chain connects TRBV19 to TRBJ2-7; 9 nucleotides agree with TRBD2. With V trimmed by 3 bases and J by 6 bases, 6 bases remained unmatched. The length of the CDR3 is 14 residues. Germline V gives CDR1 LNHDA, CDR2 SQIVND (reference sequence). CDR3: CASSIQAGGSEQYF. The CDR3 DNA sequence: TGTGCCAGTAGTATTCAGGCGGGAGGGTCCGAGCAGTACTTC.